The T cell receptor beta chain described here comes from a study of cytomegalovirus exposure and HLA in healthy donors. Study details: The roughly 120 million unique TCR beta sequences, from around 200 million T cells, were found by an earlier analysis.

Unrecorded immune exposure was likely among donors, who were nominally healthy when sampled. On this clone itself: What it recognizes is unknown.

General study findings and limits: The productive fraction for most TCR beta V segments was about 87% or about 30% in an earlier analysis. The authors confirmed in vitro that three CMV-associated chains were specific for CMV antigens.

The PCR ran on 60 Vbeta and 13 Jbeta primers. Method: immunoSEQ multiplex PCR; TCRdb's copy keeps in-frame clones and lacks some. The sample lists approximately 100,000 clones, under 85% occurring once. The V and J ends lost 2 bases and 2 bases respectively, with 10 bases between them. Germline CDR1 and CDR2: LGHNA and YSLEER. The CDR3 covers 15 residues. Sequenced input: PBMCs. The receptor was derived from a man between 40 and 49 years old in good health and CMV-seronegative. The chain has TRBV4-3 and TRBJ1-3; D unresolved. CDR3 in amino acids: CASSQSGGTGNTIYF. The DNA for the CDR3 is TGCGCCAGCAGCCAATCTGGAGGGACTGGAAACACCATATATTTT.